The T cell receptor (beta chain) under discussion was sequenced for a study of radiation and T cells in renal cell carcinoma. Study summary: Nephrectomy followed 15 Gy stereotactic body radiation by 4 weeks. Overall study findings and caveats: Pretreatment tumor biopsies were lacking, so baseline clonotypes are unknown. Top tumor clonotypes rose in blood 2 weeks post-radiation, then contracted.

Remarks on this clone: What it binds is not known.

CDR1 is SGHAT, CDR2 FQNNGV, per germline. CDR3 size: 14 residues. Trimming cost V 1 base and J 1 base, with 7 bases left between them. The time point was: baseline pretreatment blood. Treatment given: 15 Gy SBRT to primary tumor, nephrectomy 4 weeks later. Clear cell pathology was present in this patient's renal cell carcinoma. Sequencing used immunoSEQ multiplex PCR; TCRdb keeps in-frame clones, though not all of them. The data hold roughly 130,000 clones, with 70% to 90% observed a single time. The starting material was blood, obtained from a patient whose treatment included radiotherapy and nephrectomy. The chain has TRBV11-2 and TRBJ1-1, with D unresolved. This sequence was found in a woman aged 50 to 60 with renal cell carcinoma. The DNA for the CDR3 is TGTGCCAGCAGCTTAGTCTTCGGGAACACTGAAGCTTTCTTT. Translating it yields CASSLVFGNTEAFF.